The rows below give T cell receptor beta chains drawn from one sample of a study of T cell repertoires in cytomegalovirus infection. In TCRdb, the reads were re-called with MiXCR into one record per CDR3 protein. The sample consists of 680,000 or so distinct CDR3 sequences, around 31% of them appearing once. The antigens for these receptors are not known. The source was cultured PBMCs, collected from culture after CMV antigen stimulation. The source of these receptors is a human donor in good health (CMV status not recorded). Some clones in this sample may be carry-over from other donors' samples. The CDR3 runs from the conserved cysteine through the conserved F or W. Fields, in order: clone size, D gene, J gene, V gene, CDR3 protein, CDR3 DNA. D genes are given only for firm matches. A row's size may be missing; if present it is once, few, many or a size class.

NA	NA	TRBJ2-3	TRBV6-2/TRBV6-3	CATLSRVVGDTQYF	TGTGCCACCCTGAGCAGGGTGGTTGGGGATACGCAGTATTTT
once	TRBD1	TRBJ2-7	TRBV18	CASSAGTGEEQYF	TGTGCCAGCTCAGCCGGGACAGGAGAAGAGCAGTACTTC
NA	TRBD1	TRBJ1-2	TRBV7-2	CASRGGAWTGQGYTF	TGTGCCAGCAGGGGGGGGGCCTGGACAGGTCAGGGCTACACCTTC
many	NA	TRBJ2-5	TRBV7-2	CASSLIGRQETQYF	TGTGCCAGCAGCTTAATCGGGCGCCAAGAGACCCAGTACTTC
many	NA	TRBJ1-2	TRBV7-2	CASSLVGGGTYGYTF	TGTGCCAGCAGCTTAGTCGGAGGGGGAACCTATGGCTACACCTTC
NA	NA	TRBJ1-5	TRBV7-4	CASSLDEGGEGQPQHF	TGTGCCAGCAGCTTAGATGAAGGGGGAGAAGGGCAGCCCCAGCATTTT
many	NA	TRBJ1-1	TRBV7-2	CASSRDTRNTEAFF	TGTGCCAGCAGCCGGGACACGAGGAACACTGAAGCTTTCTTT
few	NA	TRBJ1-2	TRBV7-6	CASSLGGADYGYTF	TGTGCCAGCAGCTTAGGGGGGGCAGACTATGGCTACACCTTC
NA	NA	TRBJ2-7	TRBV6-2/TRBV6-3	CASSDPFPGPKIYEQYF	TGTGCCAGCAGCGACCCATTCCCCGGGCCCAAAATCTACGAGCAGTACTTC
many	NA	TRBJ1-2	TRBV6-1	CASSDTGYGYTF	TGTGCCAGCAGTGATACCGGTTATGGCTACACCTTC
few	NA	TRBJ2-7	TRBV2	CASSEEGGALSYEQYF	TGTGCCAGCAGTGAGGAGGGGGGTGCCCTCTCCTACGAGCAGTACTTC
few	TRBD1	TRBJ2-7	TRBV6-1	CASSVPKTGQAYEQYF	TGTGCCAGCAGTGTACCCAAGACAGGGCAGGCCTACGAGCAGTACTTC
NA	NA	TRBJ2-4	TRBV7-8	CASSLGDSGIQYF	TGTGCCAGCAGCTTAGGGGATAGTGGCATTCAGTACTTC
few	NA	TRBJ1-2	TRBV5-6	CASSDPDRSYGYTF	TGTGCCAGCAGCGATCCGGACCGAAGCTATGGCTACACCTTC
NA	NA	TRBJ1-1	TRBV6-5	CASRRRGAEAFF	TGTGCCAGCAGGAGAAGGGGCGCTGAAGCTTTCTTT
NA	NA	TRBJ2-1	TRBV12-3/TRBV12-4	CASIDSRSYNEQFF	TGTGCCAGCATTGACTCCCGCTCCTACAATGAGCAGTTCTTC
NA	TRBD2	TRBJ2-1	TRBV7-6	CASSLGTSGANSYNEQFF	TGTGCCAGCAGCCTCGGGACTAGCGGGGCCAACTCCTACAATGAGCAGTTCTTC
few	NA	TRBJ2-5	TRBV9	CASSVAGSTQETQYF	TGTGCCAGCAGCGTAGCTGGGTCAACCCAAGAGACCCAGTACTTC
few	TRBD2	TRBJ2-5	TRBV7-6	CASSWTRGAQETQYF	TGTGCCAGCAGCTGGACTAGGGGAGCACAAGAGACCCAGTACTTC
few	NA	TRBJ2-3	TRBV10-2	CASRRGQDTQYF	TGCGCCAGCAGAAGGGGACAAGATACGCAGTATTTT
many	NA	TRBJ2-3	TRBV7-2	CASSPAWAGGYTQYF	TGTGCCAGCAGCCCCGCGTGGGCAGGGGGGTATACGCAGTATTTT
once	NA	TRBJ2-7	TRBV6-5	CASSPSTLWLGEQYF	TGTGCCAGCAGTCCGTCGACCCTCTGGTTGGGGGAGCAGTACTTC
NA	NA	TRBJ1-5	TRBV28	CASNGRQRHQPQHF	TGTGCCAGCAACGGGAGGCAAAGGCATCAGCCCCAGCATTTT
few	TRBD2	TRBJ2-7	TRBV27	CASSHGTRGMYEQYF	TGTGCCAGCAGTCATGGGACTAGGGGAATGTACGAGCAGTACTTC
NA	NA	TRBJ2-1	TRBV6-5	CASSDSRKNNEQFF	TGTGCCAGCAGTGATAGTCGGAAAAACAATGAGCAGTTCTTC
NA	NA	TRBJ1-5	TRBV7-8	CASSFNDPTHGNQPQHF	TGTGCCAGCAGCTTCAACGACCCTACCCACGGCAATCAGCCCCAGCATTTT
few	NA	TRBJ1-1	TRBV7-8	CASSYGRRPNTEAFF	TGTGCCAGCAGCTACGGAAGACGCCCCAACACTGAAGCTTTCTTT
NA	TRBD2	TRBJ2-1	TRBV12-5	CASGHGGGGRRYEQFF	TGTGCTAGTGGACACGGGGGGGGCGGGAGAAGGTATGAGCAGTTCTTC
NA	TRBD1	TRBJ2-5	TRBV19	CASSFGQVNQETQYF	TGTGCCAGTAGTTTTGGACAGGTGAATCAAGAGACCCAGTACTTC
NA	NA	TRBJ1-1	TRBV5-4	CASSWTPGGTEAFF	TGTGCCAGCAGCTGGACCCCCGGAGGTACTGAAGCTTTCTTT
NA	NA	TRBJ1-3	TRBV15	CATSSDLQGVLGNTIYF	TGTGCCACCAGCAGTGATCTGCAGGGTGTCTTGGGAAACACCATATATTTT
NA	NA	TRBJ2-1	TRBV4-1	CASSRVKGNEQFF	TGCGCCAGCAGCCGAGTTAAAGGCAATGAGCAGTTCTTC
NA	NA	TRBJ2-3	TRBV11-2	CASSLNSGLGDTQYF	TGTGCCAGCAGCTTAAACTCCGGCCTAGGGGATACGCAGTATTTT
NA	TRBD2	TRBJ2-3	TRBV7-9	CASSSPGALAGANPDTQYF	TGTGCCAGCAGCTCCCCTGGTGCTCTAGCGGGAGCTAATCCAGATACGCAGTATTTT
NA	NA	TRBJ1-2	TRBV20-1	CTPSGVAYGYTF	TGCACCCCCTCCGGAGTAGCCTATGGCTACACCTTC
NA	NA	TRBJ1-1	TRBV19	CASREAFF	TGTGCCAGTAGAGAAGCTTTCTTT
NA	NA	TRBJ1-5	TRBV20-1	CSAQGGWGNQPQHF	TGCAGTGCTCAAGGGGGTTGGGGCAATCAGCCCCAGCATTTT
once	NA	TRBJ1-2	TRBV19	CASSPMLGSYGYTF	TGTGCCAGTAGCCCAATGTTGGGCAGTTATGGCTACACCTTC
few	TRBD1	TRBJ1-3	TRBV7-2	CASSPGQGARGNTIYF	TGTGCCAGCAGCCCCGGGCAGGGGGCCAGGGGAAACACCATATATTTT
NA	TRBD1	TRBJ1-5	TRBV20-1	CSATGGLGNQPQHF	TGCAGTGCGACAGGGGGTCTGGGCAATCAGCCCCAGCATTTT
NA	NA	TRBJ2-5	TRBV28	CASSAKGLGWEETQYF	TGTGCCAGCAGCGCTAAGGGGCTGGGGTGGGAAGAGACCCAGTACTTC
NA	TRBD2	TRBJ2-2	TRBV4-3	CASSTKISEGLAGGHYPGELFF	TGCGCCAGCAGCACCAAGATCTCTGAAGGACTAGCGGGAGGGCACTACCCCGGGGAGCTGTTTTTT
NA	NA	TRBJ2-7	TRBV18	CASSPALGAGTGRKEQYF	TGTGCCAGCTCACCGGCCCTGGGCGCCGGGACGGGCAGGAAGGAGCAGTACTTC
NA	NA	TRBJ2-7	TRBV4-1	CASSQGFRTYEQYF	TGCGCCAGCAGCCAAGGTTTCAGAACCTACGAGCAGTACTTC
few	NA	TRBJ2-1	TRBV7-6	CASSLGISPTYNEQFF	TGTGCCAGCAGCTTAGGGATCTCACCGACCTACAATGAGCAGTTCTTC
NA	NA	TRBJ1-6	TRBV6-6	CASRARGAGGSYNSPLHF	TGTGCCAGCAGGGCACGGGGGGCGGGGGGCTCCTATAATTCACCCCTCCACTTT
NA	NA	TRBJ1-4	TRBV7-8	CASSLHRIGNEKLFF	TGTGCCAGCAGCTTGCACAGGATCGGGAATGAAAAACTGTTTTTT
few	NA	TRBJ2-7	TRBV4-2	CASSQRGPSYEQYF	TGTGCCAGCAGCCAACGGGGGCCTTCCTACGAGCAGTACTTC
few	NA	TRBJ1-5	TRBV6-4	CASSAVFGIYNQPQHF	TGTGCCAGCAGTGCGGTCTTCGGTATCTACAATCAGCCCCAGCATTTT
NA	TRBD2	TRBJ2-1	TRBV29-1	CSVKPGLAGHGEQFF	TGCAGCGTTAAACCGGGACTAGCGGGACACGGTGAGCAGTTCTTC
once	TRBD2	TRBJ2-2	TRBV11-2	CASRNGLAGGHSGELFF	TGTGCCAGCAGGAACGGACTAGCGGGAGGGCATAGCGGGGAGCTGTTTTTT
NA	NA	TRBJ2-3	TRBV6-6	CASSYSWEENHPWSQYF	TGTGCCAGCAGTTACTCGTGGGAAGAGAACCACCCCTGGTCGCAGTATTTT
many	NA	TRBJ2-7	TRBV11-2	CASSTYEQYF	TGTGCCAGCAGCACGTACGAGCAGTACTTC